This TCR beta chain appears in the sequencing data of a study of tissue T cells after allogeneic stem cell transplantation. For the study at large: Graft-versus-host disease patients received grafts, four unmodified and three CD34-selected to deplete T cells.

Whole-study findings and limits: Across patients, clones rarely overlapped, yet motif clusters were shared tissue-specifically. Tissue-detected TCR repertoire was only partly captured by blood and spleen T cells. Anatomically similar tissues had similar TCR repertoires within each patient.

Sequencing used immunoSEQ multiplex PCR; TCRdb keeps in-frame clones, though not all of them. The repertoire holds 25,000 to 30,000 clones, with roughly 87% as singletons. Trimming took 3 bases from V and 4 from J, leaving 9 bases between them. CDR1 and CDR2 (germline): DFQATT, SNEGSKA (reference sequence). There are 12 residues in the CDR3. On this clone: The antigen remains unidentified.

The J gene is TRBJ1-1, the V gene TRBV20-1; no clear D. The receptor was isolated from a woman between 18 and 55 years old who later had graft-versus-host disease after an allogeneic stem cell transplant. Source: blood, taken before transplantation. The CDR3 DNA reads TGCAGTGCTAGTTTAGGAGGCACTGAAGCTTTCTTT. Translation: CSASLGGTEAFF.